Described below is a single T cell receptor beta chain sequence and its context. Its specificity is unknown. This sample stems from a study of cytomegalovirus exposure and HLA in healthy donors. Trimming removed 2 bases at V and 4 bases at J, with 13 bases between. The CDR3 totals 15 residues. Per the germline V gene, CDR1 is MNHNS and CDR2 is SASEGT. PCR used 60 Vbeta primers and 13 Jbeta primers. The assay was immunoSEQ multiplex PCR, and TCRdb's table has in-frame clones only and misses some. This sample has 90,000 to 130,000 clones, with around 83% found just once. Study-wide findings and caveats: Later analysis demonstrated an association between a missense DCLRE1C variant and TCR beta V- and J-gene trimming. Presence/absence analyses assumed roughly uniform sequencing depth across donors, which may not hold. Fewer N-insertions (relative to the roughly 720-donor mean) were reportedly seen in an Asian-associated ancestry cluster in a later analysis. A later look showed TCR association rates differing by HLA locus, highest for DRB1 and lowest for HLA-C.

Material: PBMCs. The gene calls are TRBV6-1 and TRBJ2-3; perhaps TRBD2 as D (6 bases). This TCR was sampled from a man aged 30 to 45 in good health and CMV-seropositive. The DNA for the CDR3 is TGTGCCAGCAGTGAACCAGCGGGCGGGTCAGATACGCAGTATTTT. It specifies CASSEPAGGSDTQYF.